Below, 2 T cell receptor beta chains from the same sample are listed, as sequenced in a study of T cells in Graves' hyperthyroidism and ophthalmopathy. Researchers took RNA transcripts and amplified the TCR beta CDR3 regions from them. TCR CDR3 underwent first-round RT-PCR with the HTBI primer set. MiXCR, run by TCRdb on the multiplex PCR reads, gives a single entry per CDR3 protein. The profile shows around 520,000 distinct CDR3 sequences, roughly 24% of them singletons. Material for sequencing was blood. The source of these receptors is a young woman with Graves' ophthalmopathy.

This clonotype came up many times. This chain connects TRBV19 to TRBJ1-5; 8 bases map to TRBD1. The CDR3 has 14 amino acids. The V gene end was trimmed by 10 bases and the J gene end by 3 bases; junction bases not matched to a gene: 8. Germline CDR1 LNHDA, CDR2 SQIVND (reference sequence). Here the CDR3 reads CATLDRAYNQPQHF. In nucleotides, the CDR3 is TGTGCCACCCTGGACAGGGCCTACAATCAGCCCCAGCATTTT. The full variable domain, its missing parts supplied by reference TRBV19 and TRBJ1-5, is DGGITQSPKYLFRKEGQNVTLSCEQNLNHDAMYWYRQDPGQGLRLIYYSQIVNDFQKGDIAEGYSVSREKKESFPLTVTSAQKNPTAFYLCATLDRAYNQPQHFGDGTRLSIL.

This clonotype has ten or more counts. The chain has TRBV29-1 and TRBJ2-5; D not resolved. Between the trimmed V and J ends, which lost 5 bases and 5 bases, there was a span of 9 bases. This CDR3 spans 11 amino acids. The germline V gene has CDR1 SQVTM and CDR2 ANQGSEA. In DNA form, the CDR3 reads TGCAGCGTTAACCACTTGGAGACCCAGTACTTC. Translation gives CSVNHLETQYF.